The rows below give T cell receptor beta chains drawn from one sample of a study of early T cells in non-severe SARS-CoV-2 infection. Each CDR3 protein gets one entry after TCRdb re-called the 5' RACE reads with MiXCR. The sample yields about 52,000 distinct CDR3 sequences, over 7.5% seen once. Sequencing was carried out using whole blood. These receptors came from an adult who was a healthcare worker with PCR-confirmed SARS-CoV-2 infection or an uninfected control (not recorded which). CDR3s leave out the opening cysteine and the closing phenylalanine or tryptophan. For some rows the clone size is stated as once, few or many, or as a class when expanded; others skip it.

len	j_gene	v_gene	abundance	CDR3aa
13	TRBJ2-3	TRBV29-1	many	SEFLAGTPTDTQY
17	TRBJ1-1	TRBV4-3	few	ASSQDYPDLVHRNTEAF
12	TRBJ1-1	TRBV21-1	NA	ASSKEVGETEAF
13	TRBJ2-5	TRBV9	NA	ASSVAGRAPETQY
12	TRBJ2-4	TRBV20-1	NA	SVQGQFKKNIQY
13	TRBJ1-4	TRBV7-8	many	ASSWGTGTNEKLF
13	TRBJ2-1	TRBV4-3	many	ASSLSGRASNEQF
12	TRBJ1-3	TRBV12-3/TRBV12-4	many	ASSLQTGRNTIY
13	TRBJ1-1	TRBV11-2	few	ASSGRQGIAAEAF
17	TRBJ2-1	TRBV6-2/TRBV6-3	many	ASSPLLAGGPPGYNEQF
14	TRBJ2-5	TRBV4-1	many	ASSQEYGGAEETQY
15	TRBJ2-2	TRBV12-3/TRBV12-4	NA	ASSLLGLAGYTGELF
12	TRBJ2-7	TRBV19	few	ASSLDSFPYEQY
12	TRBJ2-3	TRBV28	many	ASSPRQGRDTQY
14	TRBJ2-5	TRBV25-1	few	ASRGTSGRKQETQY
10	TRBJ1-1	TRBV20-1	few	SANPWTTEAF
12	TRBJ2-1	TRBV13	many	ASSLGTLRDEQF
12	TRBJ2-7	TRBV12-3/TRBV12-4	medium-sized	ASSFRKGSYEQY
13	TRBJ2-1	TRBV12-3/TRBV12-4	many	ASSLDSPPYNEQF
13	TRBJ1-1	TRBV20-1	many	SARDHGQGDTEAF
9	TRBJ1-1	TRBV29-1	many	SVSTGTSAF
12	TRBJ2-2	TRBV11-3	few	ASSQAMNTGELF
11	TRBJ2-1	TRBV20-1	many	SAGRGAYNEQF
13	TRBJ2-3	TRBV18	few	ASSRGAGRPDTQY
11	TRBJ1-2	TRBV20-1	NA	SGGGPSNYGYT
13	TRBJ2-1	TRBV28	many	ASRWVAGAGDEQF
12	TRBJ1-1	TRBV15	NA	ATSRALKRTEAF
12	TRBJ1-1	TRBV12-3/TRBV12-4	NA	ASSLQGQNTEAF
13	TRBJ2-7	TRBV4-3	few	ASSQDARESYEQY
13	TRBJ2-7	TRBV5-5	few	ASSLVGPSSYEQY
12	TRBJ1-5	TRBV3-1	many	ASSQVRGTQPQH
11	TRBJ2-2	TRBV19	NA	ATAILGAGELF
12	TRBJ1-4	TRBV7-9	NA	ASSSTDRNEKLF
16	TRBJ1-2	TRBV21-1	NA	ASSKANQMEGPNYGYT
13	TRBJ2-3	TRBV5-1	many	ASSTGQGGTDTQY
13	TRBJ2-7	TRBV7-3	NA	ASNHVGTGGHEQY
12	TRBJ1-1	TRBV18	many	ASSRPGTDDEAF